Below are 26 T cell receptor beta chains sequenced from a single sample in a study of T cells in Graves' hyperthyroidism and ophthalmopathy. TCR beta CDR3 regions were amplified from RNA transcripts. The HTBI primer set drove a first-round RT-PCR of the TCR CDR3. MiXCR, applied by TCRdb to the multiplex PCR reads, yields one record per CDR3 protein. The sample has roughly 550,000 distinct CDR3 sequences, about 16% seen once. The sequenced sample was blood. These receptors were obtained from a woman under 40 with Graves' ophthalmopathy.

This clonotype showed up just a few times. This chain joins TRBV30 and TRBJ2-6; D ambiguous. The germline V gene has CDR1 GTSNPN and CDR2 SVGIG (reference sequence). The CDR3 loop spans 15 amino acids. Trimming cost V 3 bases and J 0 bases, with 9 bases left between them. DNA for the CDR3: TGTGCCTGGAGCTTAATACACTCTGGGGCCAACGTCCTGACTTTC. Translating gives CAWSLIHSGANVLTF.

The chain uses TRBV19 and TRBJ2-7; 8 nucleotides match TRBD1. V dropped 5 bases and J dropped 2; count of bases not matched to a gene: 5. The CDR3 is 14 residues long. The germline gives CDR1 LNHDA, CDR2 SQIVND (reference sequence). CDR3 DNA: TGTGCCAGTAGTGCCGGGACAGGTACCTACGAGCAGTACTTC. As protein: CASSAGTGTYEQYF.

This clonotype showed up just a few times. It may be a read error: a sequence one base away is much more abundant. The CDR3 DNA reads TGTACCAGCAGTTACTCAGGGACAGGGGGTGACCAACCAGAGACCCAGTACTTC. The encoded protein is CTSSYSGTGGDQPETQYF. The V call is TRBV6-2 or TRBV6-3, the J call TRBJ2-5, with 11 bases that match TRBD1. This CDR3 has 18 amino acids. Germline V gives CDR1 MNHEY, CDR2 SVGEGT.

This clonotype was counted only a few times. The chain employs TRBV28 and TRBJ2-2; 9 bases map to TRBD1. V trimming: 4 bases; J trimming: 6 bases; junction bases outside the gene matches: 12. The CDR3 length is 17 residues. Germline-derived CDR1 and CDR2 are MDHEN and SYDVKM. The CDR3 nucleotides are TGTGCCAGCAGTTCGCAATTCCGGGACAGGGATTCCGGGGAGCTGTTTTTT. Its protein product is CASSSQFRDRDSGELFF.

Points on this clonotype: This may stem from a read error, because a much larger clone lies one nucleotide away. The genes are TRBV2 and TRBJ2-7; TRBD2 might be the D (6 bases). The CDR3 runs 15 residues. CDR1 SNHLY and CDR2 FYNNEI come from the germline V gene. This chain's CDR3 is CARSEGGDYRFEQYF. The DNA for the CDR3 is TGTGCCCGCAGTGAAGGCGGGGATTACAGATTCGAGCAGTACTTC.

This chain connects TRBV20-1 to TRBJ2-1, with 13 positions matching TRBD2. V trimming: 0 bases; J trimming: 7 bases; junction bases outside the gene matches: 9. This CDR3 spans 17 amino acids. Germline CDR1 DFQATT, CDR2 SNEGSKA (reference sequence). The CDR3 coding sequence is TGCAGTGCTAGAGATCGTTTAGGACTAGCGGGAGTGAATGAGCAGTTCTTC. Its protein product is CSARDRLGLAGVNEQFF.

CDR3 in DNA: TGTGCCTGGAGTACGGCGGGAGTTGCCGGTAGGGGCTACGAGCAGTACTTC. This encodes CAWSTAGVAGRGYEQYF. The chain uses TRBV30 and TRBJ2-7, with 7 bases lining up with TRBD2. The CDR3 spans 17 residues. The V segment lost 2 bases and the J segment 3 bases; nucleotides outside the gene matches: 16. CDR1 is GTSNPN and CDR2 is SVGIG in the germline V gene (reference sequence).

This clonotype was seen ten or more times. The chain recombines TRBV12-3 or TRBV12-4 with TRBJ2-5; D is perhaps TRBD2 (6 bases). The CDR3 loop spans 14 amino acids. Trimming shortened V by 0 bases and J by 7 bases, and 12 bases separated the two germline ends. The chain's CDR3 is CASSLARRVGTQYF. CDR3 bases: TGTGCCAGCAGTTTAGCGAGGAGGGTAGGGACCCAGTACTTC.

This clonotype was observed a handful of times. The J gene is TRBJ1-5, the V gene TRBV24-1; 9 bases fit TRBD1. Germline V lookup: CDR1 KGHDR, CDR2 SFDVKD. Trimming removed 3 bases from V and 2 bases from J; junction bases left unmatched: 4. The length of the CDR3 is 16 residues. CDR3 amino acids: CATSDPTGGGNQPQHF. Here the CDR3 DNA reads TGTGCCACCAGTGATCCCACAGGGGGCGGCAATCAGCCCCAGCATTTT.

The sample holds a few counts of this clonotype. CDR3 protein: CAWGAYEQYF. The CDR3 coding sequence is TGTGCCTGGGGCGCCTACGAGCAGTACTTC. The chain carries TRBV30 and TRBJ2-7; D gene unclear. Deletions cut 5 bases from V and 2 bases from J, with 4 bases between. Germline V gives CDR1 GTSNPN, CDR2 SVGIG (reference sequence). CDR3 length: 10 amino acids.

This clonotype was counted ten times or more. J is TRBJ2-7 and V is TRBV9; TRBD2 might be the D (5 bases). Germline V CDR1 and CDR2: SGDLS, YYNGEE. The CDR3 runs 15 residues. V lost 2 bases to trimming and J lost 2 bases, with 14 bases between them. CDR3: CASSVASSLTYEQYF. The CDR3 DNA sequence: TGTGCCAGCAGCGTTGCGTCTAGCCTTACCTACGAGCAGTACTTC.

A single count supports this clonotype. One base away lies a much larger clone, so this may be a sequencing read error. The V and J genes are TRBV28 and TRBJ1-1; unclear D gene. CDR3 length: 13 residues. Germline values: CDR1 MDHEN, CDR2 SYDVKM. V shed 5 bases and J shed 4 bases, with 11 bases lying between them. Here the CDR3 reads CASSKGWTTEAFF. CDR3 nucleotide sequence: TGTGCCAGCAGTAAAGGTTGGACCACTGAAGCTTTCTTT.

Only a few counts were recorded for this clonotype. This chain links TRBV15 with TRBJ2-6; the match to TRBD1 covers 10 bases. J was trimmed by 0 bases and V by 1 base; bases with no gene match: 9. The CDR3 length is 20 residues. Germline CDR1 and CDR2: LNHNV and YYDKDF (reference sequence). CDR3 residues: CATSRGWTGGGDSGANVLTF. The CDR3, as DNA: TGTGCCACCAGCAGAGGATGGACAGGGGGAGGAGACTCTGGGGCCAACGTCCTGACTTTC.

This clonotype was counted many times. The chain joins TRBV5-1 to TRBJ2-1; a possible D gene is TRBD2 (5 bases). Trimming cost V 0 bases and J 0 bases, with 13 bases left between them. In germline, CDR1 is SGHRS, CDR2 YFSETQ. The CDR3 contains 17 residues. Here the CDR3 DNA reads TGCGCCAGCAGCTTGGCGGGGATGGAGAGCTCCTACAATGAGCAGTTCTTC. This codes for CASSLAGMESSYNEQFF.

This clonotype was seen ten or more times. The CDR3 coding sequence is TGCAGTGCGTCAACTAGCGGGAGATCCGGGGAGCTGTTTTTT. As protein: CSASTSGRSGELFF. This chain uses TRBV20-1 with TRBJ2-2; 11 bases line up with TRBD2. This CDR3 is 14 amino acids long. V shed 6 bases and J 6 bases; nucleotides not matched to a gene: 6. In germline, CDR1 is DFQATT, CDR2 SNEGSKA (reference sequence).

The chain carries TRBV24-1 and TRBJ2-1, with TRBD2 identical over 9 bases. Germline trimming cut 3 bases from V and 4 bases from J; bases unmatched to any gene: 6. There are 16 residues in the CDR3. Looked up from germline, CDR1 is KGHDR and CDR2 is SFDVKD. CDR3 bases: TGTGCCACCAGTGATCCATCAGCGGGAGGTTACAATGAGCAGTTCTTC. It is translated as CATSDPSAGGYNEQFF.

In its sample, this clonotype was seen many times. The gene calls are TRBV7-9 and TRBJ2-3, with TRBD2 matching 9 bases. V was clipped by 4 bases and J by 0 bases; unmatched bases: 2. Germline loops: CDR1 SEHNR, CDR2 FQNEAQ (reference sequence). This CDR3 has 15 amino acids. The CDR3 spells CASSWTSASTDTQYF. The CDR3 nucleotides are TGTGCCAGCAGCTGGACTAGCGCGAGCACAGATACGCAGTATTTT. Full variable domain (rest looked up from reference TRBV7-9 and TRBJ2-3): DTGVSQNPRHKITKRGQNVTFRCDPISEHNRLYWYRQTLGQGPEFLTYFQNEAQLEKSRLLSDRFSAERPKGSFSTLEIQRTEQGDSAMYLCASSWTSASTDTQYFGPGTRLTVL.

This clonotype was counted a few times. V is TRBV29-1 and J is TRBJ1-1; D ambiguous. Trimming shortened V by 8 bases and J by 1 base, and 11 bases separated the two germline ends. CDR1 is SQVTM and CDR2 is ANQGSEA in the germline V gene. The CDR3 consists of 12 residues. Here the CDR3 reads CSSRPQNTEAFF. Here the CDR3 DNA reads TGCAGCTCCCGACCCCAGAACACTGAAGCTTTCTTT.

A note on this clonotype: With a much larger clone just one base away, this may be a read error. This rearrangement joins TRBV20-1 to TRBJ2-1, with D tentatively TRBD2 (6 bases). The CDR3 loop spans 15 amino acids. Germline V gene lookup returns CDR1 DFQATT and CDR2 SNEGSKA (reference sequence). Between the trimmed V and J ends, which lost 5 bases and 8 bases, there was a span of 22 bases. This CDR3 reads CSAWVLARVEYEQFF. As DNA, the CDR3 is TGCAGTGCTTGGGTGCTAGCGAGAGTTGAGTATGAGCAGTTCTTC.

The rearrangement joins TRBV27 to TRBJ1-3; D is possibly TRBD1 (6 bases). CDR3 size: 17 residues. CDR1 MNHEY and CDR2 SMNVEV come from the germline V gene (reference sequence). With 0 bases removed from V and 0 bases from J, the gap between germline ends came to 12 bases. In nucleotides, the CDR3 is TGTGCCAGCAGTTTATCTTGGCAGGGGATCTCTGGAAACACCATATATTTT. Translated: CASSLSWQGISGNTIYF.

J is TRBJ1-1 and V is TRBV13; D gene unclear. Germline V gene lookup returns CDR1 PRHDT and CDR2 FYEKMQ (reference sequence). The ends were cut back, 5 bases at V and 0 bases at J, with 10 bases in the middle. The CDR3 has 14 residues. CDR3 nucleotides: TGTGCCAGCAGCGGAGGATCTCTGAACACTGAAGCTTTCTTT. Residues: CASSGGSLNTEAFF. The variable domain in full, with the rest retrieved from reference TRBV13 and TRBJ1-1, is AAGVIQSPRHLIKEKRETATLKCYPIPRHDTVYWYQQGPGQDPQFLISFYEKMQSDKGSIPDRFSAQQFSDYHSELNMSSLELGDSALYFCASSGGSLNTEAFFGQGTRLTVV.

This clonotype was detected ten times or more. V is TRBV11-2 and J is TRBJ2-1, with 8 bases that match TRBD1. The germline V gene encodes CDR1 SGHAT and CDR2 FQNNGV. The length of the CDR3 is 14 residues. The junction had 3 bases not matched to a gene; V was cut back by 3 bases and J by 5 bases. The CDR3 spells CASSFRGPNNEQFF. The CDR3 DNA sequence: TGTGCCAGCAGCTTCAGGGGGCCAAACAATGAGCAGTTCTTC.

The chain joins TRBV9 to TRBJ2-3, with a possible D match to TRBD2 (5 bases). The CDR3 is 14 residues long. Germline lookup yields CDR1 SGDLS and CDR2 YYNGEE. V lost 3 bases and J lost 4, with 12 bases in between. The DNA of the CDR3 is TGTGCCAGCAGCGGACCAACTAGAGCAGATACGCAGTATTTT. Its protein is CASSGPTRADTQYF. Using reference TRBV9 and TRBJ2-3 for the parts outside the CDR3, the full variable domain is DSGVTQTPKHLITATGQRVTLRCSPRSGDLSVYWYQQSLDQGLQFLIQYYNGEERAKGNILERFSAQQFPDLHSELNLSSLELGDSALYFCASSGPTRADTQYFGPGTRLTVL.

This chain joins TRBV7-3 and TRBJ2-7; the D is unclear. V shed 5 bases and J shed 3 bases, with 17 bases lying between them. CDR1 SGHTA and CDR2 FQGTGA come from the germline V gene. The length of the CDR3 is 15 residues. DNA for the CDR3: TGTGCCAGCAGCCCCCATAATGTTGGGGTCTACGAGCAGTACTTC. It encodes CASSPHNVGVYEQYF. Using reference TRBV7-3 and TRBJ2-7 for the parts outside the CDR3, the full variable domain is GAGVSQTPSNKVTEKGKYVELRCDPISGHTALYWYRQSLGQGPEFLIYFQGTGAADDSGLPNDRFFAVRPEGSVSTLKIQRTERGDSAVYLCASSPHNVGVYEQYFGPGTRLTVT.

This clonotype was found many times. The chain couples TRBV19 to TRBJ1-5, with no clear D. CDR3 length: 16 residues. V was shortened by 0 bases and J by 6 bases, with 15 bases between the two germline ends. CDR1 and CDR2 (germline): LNHDA, SQIVND (reference sequence). CDR3 DNA: TGTGCCAGTAGTATAGATCCCAACCGCCCGGGTCAGCCCCAGCATTTT. It yields the protein CASSIDPNRPGQPQHF.

In this sample, this clonotype turned up many times. This chain joins TRBV19 and TRBJ2-5; 8 bases are shared with TRBD1. Germline loops: CDR1 LNHDA, CDR2 SQIVND (reference sequence). V dropped 4 bases and J dropped 8; count of bases not matched to a gene: 12. The CDR3 totals 15 residues. The CDR3 DNA reads TGTGCCAGTAGTACTAAAGCAGGGGGCAGGGGAACCCAGTACTTC. It codes for CASSTKAGGRGTQYF.